The clone carrying this T cell receptor (beta chain) was detected a few times. The data belong to a study of T-cell memory formation after mild COVID-19. The CDR3 extends over 15 amino acids. V dropped 7 bases and J dropped 4; count of bases not matched to a gene: 11. MiXCR was run by TCRdb on the 5' RACE reads, yielding one entry per CDR3 protein. The sample holds under 550,000 distinct CDR3 sequences; 15% to 20% are singletons and the top ten take roughly an eighth. The origin of this receptor is an adult woman who had mild COVID-19 (a few samples of this study predate the infection). Cell type and time point are not known. The rearrangement links TRBV12-3 or TRBV12-4 to TRBJ2-5; TRBD2 aligns across 8 bases. Material: PBMCs or a T cell subset sorted from them (not recorded which). The CDR3 reads CASTIAGLALETQYF. Written as DNA, the CDR3 is TGTGCCAGCACTATAGCGGGGTTGGCGTTAGAGACCCAGTACTTC.